This entry concerns a single T cell receptor (beta chain). This specimen belongs to a study of T cell changes during pregnancy in multiple sclerosis. TCRdb keeps only in-frame clones here, not all; method: immunoSEQ multiplex PCR. The sample contains tens of thousands of clones, 89% of which appear only once. Sequencing used CD4+ T cells from peripheral blood mononuclear cells, obtained in the first trimester of pregnancy. This sequence originates from a female donor with multiple sclerosis, enrolled in a pregnancy study.

DNA for the CDR3: TGTGCCAGCAGCTTCACCGGGACAGAGAGCTACGAGCAGTACTTC. Translation: CASSFTGTESYEQYF. This chain connects TRBV2 to TRBJ2-7; 7 bases line up with TRBD1. The CDR3 is made up of 15 amino acids. Germline lookup yields CDR1 SNHLY and CDR2 FYNNEI. The V and J ends lost 6 bases and 3 bases, in that order; junction bases with no gene match: 11.